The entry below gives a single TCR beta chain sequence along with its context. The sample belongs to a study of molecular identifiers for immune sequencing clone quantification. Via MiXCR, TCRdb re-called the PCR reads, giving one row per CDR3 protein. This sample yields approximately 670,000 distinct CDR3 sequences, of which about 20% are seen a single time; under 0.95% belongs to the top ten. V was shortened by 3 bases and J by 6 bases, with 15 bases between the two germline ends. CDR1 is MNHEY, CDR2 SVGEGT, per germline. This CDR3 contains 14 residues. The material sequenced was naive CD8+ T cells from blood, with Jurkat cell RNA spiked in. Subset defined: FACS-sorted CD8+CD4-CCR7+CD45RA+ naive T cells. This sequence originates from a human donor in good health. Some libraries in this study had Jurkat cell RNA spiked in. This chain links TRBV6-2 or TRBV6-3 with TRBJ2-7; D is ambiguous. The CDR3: CASSYVGFRGEQYF. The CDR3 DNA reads TGTGCCAGCAGTTATGTAGGGTTCCGCGGCGAGCAGTACTTC.